The 21 T cell receptor beta chains below come from one sample, sequenced in a study of OX40 agonist ivuxolimab in advanced cancers. The assay was immunoSEQ multiplex PCR, and TCRdb's table has in-frame clones only and misses some. This sample has almost 50,000 clones; about 76% occur once, and the top ten carry 6% to 7.5%. The material sequenced was CD4+ or CD8+ T cells sorted from blood, taken in a trial of the OX40 agonist ivuxolimab. The receptors here all came from an adult with an advanced solid tumor such as melanoma, head and neck, liver or kidney cancer.

The chain has TRBV27 and TRBJ1-1; 7 bases align to TRBD1. With V trimmed by 2 bases and J by 1 base, 1 base remained unmatched. The CDR3 contains 14 residues. The germline gives CDR1 MNHEY, CDR2 SMNVEV (reference sequence). The CDR3 loop reads CASSLGTENTEAFF. The CDR3 nucleotides read TGTGCCAGCAGTTTAGGGACAGAGAACACTGAAGCTTTCTTT.

The chain carries TRBV28 and TRBJ2-1; D is tentatively TRBD1 or TRBD2 (5 bases each). The CDR3 has 15 residues. From germline, CDR1 is MDHEN and CDR2 SYDVKM. V was cut by 3 bases and J by 7 bases, with 16 bases left in between. CDR3 residues: CASSFDSLTMNEQFF. The CDR3 coding sequence is TGTGCCAGCAGTTTCGACAGCCTGACTATGAATGAGCAGTTCTTC.

The gene calls are TRBV5-4 and TRBJ1-6; D ambiguous. V lost 4 bases, J lost 7 bases, and 15 bases lay in between. Germline V gene lookup returns CDR1 SGHNT and CDR2 YYREEE (reference sequence). The CDR3 contains 15 residues. The CDR3 DNA reads TGTGCCAGCAGCCAAGACCCAGGTCTCAATTCACCCCTCCACTTT. It is translated as CASSQDPGLNSPLHF.

V and J are TRBV5-6 and TRBJ2-1; possible D gene TRBD2, 6 bases. CDR1 and CDR2 from the germline V gene are SGHDT and YYEEEE. This CDR3 is built from 12 residues. The V gene lost 3 bases and the J gene lost 9 bases, with 10 bases spanning the gap. Here the CDR3 reads CASSWGVSEQFF. Here the CDR3 DNA reads TGTGCCAGCAGCTGGGGGGTGAGTGAGCAGTTCTTC. Supplemented by reference TRBV5-6 and TRBJ2-1, the full variable domain reads DAGVTQSPTHLIKTRGQQVTLRCSPKSGHDTVSWYQQALGQGPQFIFQYYEEEERQRGNFPDRFSGHQFPNYSSELNVNALLLGDSALYLCASSWGVSEQFFGPGTRLTVL.

The chain combines TRBV27 with TRBJ2-1; a weak D match, TRBD2 (6 bases). The germline V gene encodes CDR1 MNHEY and CDR2 SMNVEV (reference sequence). CDR3 length: 14 amino acids. V lost 2 bases and J 8 bases, leaving 13 bases between the germline ends. CDR3 residues: CASSLTWGVDEQFF. CDR3 in DNA: TGTGCCAGCAGTTTAACATGGGGGGTCGATGAGCAGTTCTTC.

The genes are TRBV7-9 and TRBJ1-2; 10 nucleotides line up with TRBD1. Trimming at V came to 0 bases and at J to 6 bases, leaving 4 bases not matched to a gene. Per the germline V gene, CDR1 is SEHNR and CDR2 is FQNEAQ (reference sequence). The CDR3 totals 15 residues. The chain's CDR3 is CASSLAGQGIHGYTF. The CDR3 nucleotides read TGTGCCAGCAGCTTAGCGGGACAGGGGATACATGGCTACACCTTC.

This clone was detected a few times. The gene calls are TRBV7-6 and TRBJ1-1, with D maybe TRBD1 (6 bases). V lost 5 bases to trimming and J lost 1 base, with 8 bases between them. Looked up from germline, CDR1 is SGHVS and CDR2 is FNYEAQ. This CDR3 spans 13 amino acids. CDR3 sequence reads: CASSHRENTEAFF. CDR3 nucleotide sequence: TGTGCCAGCAGCCACAGGGAGAACACTGAAGCTTTCTTT.

This clone was seen a single time. The V gene is TRBV20-1, the J gene TRBJ1-1, with D possibly being TRBD1 (5 bases). V lost 7 bases and J 10 bases, leaving 13 bases between the germline ends. Germline CDR1 reads DFQATT; CDR2 reads SNEGSKA (reference sequence). The CDR3 contains 10 residues. CDR3: CSGGGKSAFF. As DNA, the CDR3 is TGCAGTGGCGGGGGGAAATCAGCTTTCTTT.

The chain combines TRBV6-9 with TRBJ1-3, with D hard to call. The V gene lost 2 bases and the J gene lost 8 bases, with 4 bases spanning the gap. The CDR3 runs 11 residues. From germline, CDR1 is MNHGY and CDR2 SVAAGI. The CDR3 region is CASSYIHTIYF. DNA for the CDR3: TGTGCCAGCAGTTATATACACACCATATATTTT.

This clone was picked up a small number of times. This chain uses TRBV30 with TRBJ1-5, with TRBD1 matching over 7 bases. Germline V gene lookup returns CDR1 GTSNPN and CDR2 SVGIG (reference sequence). Trimming cost V 4 bases and J 6 bases; bases outside gene matches: 9. The CDR3 is 14 amino acids. The CDR3 DNA reads as TGTGCCTGGAACCCAGGGGGAGTCGGTCAGCCCCAGCATTTT. Encoded protein: CAWNPGGVGQPQHF.

J is TRBJ2-5 and V is TRBV7-6; maybe TRBD1 (6 bases). Germline V CDR1 and CDR2: SGHVS, FNYEAQ. V was cut by 3 bases and J by 3 bases, with 8 bases left in between. This CDR3 comprises 13 residues. CDR3 in DNA: TGTGCCAGCAGCTTTCGGACAGAAGAGACCCAGTACTTC. It translates to CASSFRTEETQYF.

The chain employs TRBV28 and TRBJ1-4, with 9 bases matching TRBD1. Germline V gene lookup returns CDR1 MDHEN and CDR2 SYDVKM. CDR3 length equals 17 residues. Trimming removed 5 bases from V and 6 bases from J; junction bases left unmatched: 13. The CDR3 protein is CASSHPGTGPFDEKLFF. The CDR3 DNA follows: TGTGCCAGCAGTCATCCCGGGACAGGGCCCTTTGATGAAAAACTGTTTTTT. The full variable domain, with the rest looked up from reference TRBV28 and TRBJ1-4, is DVKVTQSSRYLVKRTGEKVFLECVQDMDHENMFWYRQDPGLGLRLIYFSYDVKMKEKGDIPEGYSVSREKKERFSLILESASTNQTSMYLCASSHPGTGPFDEKLFFGSGTQLSVL.

This chain uses TRBV11-2 with TRBJ2-1; TRBD2 matches at 10 bases. Germline V lookup: CDR1 SGHAT, CDR2 FQNNGV. J gave up 3 bases and V 6 bases, and 5 bases lay outside the gene matches. The CDR3 runs to 15 residues. In DNA form, the CDR3 reads TGTGCCAGCAGTCCCCTAGCGGGGGTCTACAATGAGCAGTTCTTC. This sequence encodes CASSPLAGVYNEQFF.

The CDR3 here is CSVMGGDTEAFF. CDR3 nucleotides: TGCAGCGTCATGGGGGGGGACACTGAAGCTTTCTTT. The chain employs TRBV29-1 and TRBJ1-1; possible D gene TRBD1, 5 bases. The V and J ends lost 6 bases and 3 bases respectively, with 11 bases between them. CDR1 and CDR2 (germline): SQVTM, ANQGSEA. The CDR3 totals 12 residues.

The genes are TRBV19 and TRBJ2-1, with D perhaps given as TRBD1 or TRBD2 (5 bases each). CDR3 length: 14 residues. Trimming cost V 6 bases and J 2 bases, with 11 bases left between them. The germline V gene encodes CDR1 LNHDA and CDR2 SQIVND (reference sequence). The DNA for the CDR3 is TGTGCCAGTAGCCAAGAGGGGACCTACAATGAGCAGTTCTTC. It specifies CASSQEGTYNEQFF.

The chain joins TRBV2 to TRBJ2-3; a possible D gene is TRBD1 (6 bases). This CDR3 spans 15 amino acids. Germline V gene lookup returns CDR1 SNHLY and CDR2 FYNNEI. The ends were cut back, 5 bases at V and 0 bases at J, with 12 bases in the middle. CDR3 bases: TGTGCCAGCAGTACCGGGACAATGAGCACAGATACGCAGTATTTT. Translated, it gives CASSTGTMSTDTQYF.

The CDR3 DNA reads as TGCGCCAGCAGTGGAGGGCTAGCGGGGGGGCCGGGGGAGCAGTACGTC. This codes for CASSGGLAGGPGEQYV. The chain uses TRBV10-2 and TRBJ2-7; 12 nucleotides agree with TRBD2. J gave up 7 bases and V 4 bases, and 11 bases lay outside the gene matches. This CDR3 comprises 16 residues. The germline gives CDR1 WSHSY, CDR2 SAAADI.

This chain uses TRBV9 with TRBJ1-3; no firm D call. Trimming cost V 4 bases and J 0 bases, with 11 bases left between them. Germline assignment: CDR1 SGDLS and CDR2 YYNGEE. The CDR3 contains 15 residues. CDR3 nucleotide sequence: TGTGCCAGCAGCCCTTGGTCACGCTCTGGAAACACCATATATTTT. Amino acid sequence: CASSPWSRSGNTIYF. Full variable domain (missing parts from reference TRBV9 and TRBJ1-3): DSGVTQTPKHLITATGQRVTLRCSPRSGDLSVYWYQQSLDQGLQFLIQYYNGEERAKGNILERFSAQQFPDLHSELNLSSLELGDSALYFCASSPWSRSGNTIYFGEGSWLTVV.

This chain links TRBV5-6 with TRBJ1-5; D unclear. CDR1 and CDR2 from the germline V gene are SGHDT and YYEEEE. Trimming removed 2 bases from V and 2 bases from J, with 8 bases in between. The CDR3 contains 14 residues. CDR3 DNA: TGTGCCAGCAGCTTCTGGGAGGGCAATCAGCCCCAGCATTTT. Translating it yields CASSFWEGNQPQHF.

The V gene is TRBV16, the J gene TRBJ2-1; no definite D call. The CDR3 consists of 11 residues. The germline CDR1 and CDR2 sequences are KGHSY and FQNENV. Trimming cost V 5 bases and J 4 bases, with 3 bases left between them. The CDR3 coding sequence is TGTGCCAGCAGCTCGTACAATGAGCAGTTCTTC. It specifies CASSSYNEQFF.

The V gene is TRBV4-3, the J gene TRBJ1-1; D not resolved. Germline CDR1 and CDR2: LGHNA and YSLEER. The length of the CDR3 is 13 residues. Trimming left V 4 bases short and J 3 bases short, with 9 bases between. For the CDR3, the DNA is TGCGCCAGCAGCCCTGACGGTGACACTGAAGCTTTCTTT. Its translation: CASSPDGDTEAFF.